The T cell receptor beta chain described here comes from a study of OX40 agonist ivuxolimab in advanced cancers. Looking at the study overall: Ivuxolimab was delivered to patients intravenously every 2 weeks at doses spanning 0.01 to 10 mg/kg. The study enrolled dose-escalation patients with hepatocellular carcinoma, melanoma, renal cell or head and neck cancer.

The assay was immunoSEQ multiplex PCR, and TCRdb's table has in-frame clones only and misses some. Here the sample spans some 55,000 clones, 60% to 80% being singletons. The CDR3 runs 14 residues. V shed 3 bases, J shed 1 base, and the junction held 3 bases outside the gene matches. In germline, CDR1 is SGHDT, CDR2 YYEEEE. In its sample, this clone was seen a few times. Sequenced material: CD4+ or CD8+ T cells sorted from blood, taken in a trial of the OX40 agonist ivuxolimab. The chain carries TRBV5-6 and TRBJ2-5, with 7 bases fitting TRBD1. This clonotype originated in an adult with an advanced solid tumor such as melanoma, head and neck, liver or kidney cancer. DNA for the CDR3: TGTGCCAGCAGCTGGGACAGCCTCCAAGAGACCCAGTACTTC. It is translated as CASSWDSLQETQYF. Together with reference TRBV5-6 and TRBJ2-5, the CDR3 gives the full variable domain: DAGVTQSPTHLIKTRGQQVTLRCSPKSGHDTVSWYQQALGQGPQFIFQYYEEEERQRGNFPDRFSGHQFPNYSSELNVNALLLGDSALYLCASSWDSLQETQYFGPGTRLLVL.